Below are 24 T cell receptor beta chains sequenced from a single sample in a study of regulatory T cells in long-lasting Graves disease. HTBI primers from iRepertoire and Arm-PCR of CDR3 regions yielded the TCR beta libraries. TCRdb processed the multiplex PCR reads anew with MiXCR; each CDR3 protein has one entry. The table lists 350,000 to 500,000 distinct CDR3 sequences, 21% of them singletons. Time point specified: persistent/refractory GD, antithyroid drugs over 5 years with positive TRAb. Construction of the TCR library relied on RNA isolated from PBMCs. The sequences come from peripheral blood mononuclear cells (PBMCs), collected when the disease was refractory, from a patient treated with antithyroid drugs. The receptor set was obtained from a female donor with Graves disease.

J is TRBJ2-7 and V is TRBV4-2; 9 positions match TRBD1. The trim removed 2 bases at V and 0 bases at J, leaving 2 bases unmatched. The CDR3 has 15 amino acids. Germline V gives CDR1 LGHNA, CDR2 YNFKEQ. DNA for the CDR3: TGTGCCAGCAGCCAAACGGGACAGGGCTCCTACGAGCAGTACTTC. Its protein product is CASSQTGQGSYEQYF.

At least ten counts were recorded for this clonotype. The gene calls are TRBV28 and TRBJ1-3, with TRBD1 as a possible D gene (6 bases). V was clipped by 5 bases and J by 0 bases, with 11 bases between them. In germline, CDR1 is MDHEN, CDR2 SYDVKM. This CDR3 region has 15 residues. The CDR3 sequence is CASSGQLSSGNTIYF. The CDR3 bases are TGTGCCAGCAGTGGACAGTTAAGCTCTGGAAACACCATATATTTT.

The table lists this clonotype with many counts. The chain links TRBV24-1 to TRBJ1-5; 10 nucleotides align to TRBD1. CDR1 is KGHDR, CDR2 SFDVKD, per germline. V dropped 4 bases and J dropped 7; count of bases not matched to a gene: 6. This CDR3 contains 15 residues. The CDR3 nucleotides read TGTGCCACCAGTGAGGGACAGGGGACGGGGCAGCCCCAGCATTTT. This codes for CATSEGQGTGQPQHF.

The rearrangement links TRBV20-1 to TRBJ2-5; 9 bases fit TRBD2. The CDR3 consists of 17 residues. With V trimmed by 1 base and J by 4 bases, 13 bases remained unmatched. Germline CDR1 and CDR2: DFQATT and SNEGSKA (reference sequence). CDR3 amino acids: CSARVIRREGPGETQYF. The CDR3 region has the DNA TGCAGTGCTAGAGTTATTAGGCGGGAGGGCCCGGGAGAGACCCAGTACTTC.

Ten or more counts support this clonotype. The rearrangement uses TRBV11-2 and TRBJ1-1; perhaps TRBD1 as D (6 bases). Germline lookup yields CDR1 SGHAT and CDR2 FQNNGV. V was clipped by 3 bases and J by 1 base, with 15 bases between them. The CDR3 contains 16 residues. In nucleotides, the CDR3 is TGTGCCAGCAGCTTGGGGTTCGGGGGCACGAACACTGAAGCTTTCTTT. This gives the protein CASSLGFGGTNTEAFF.

This clonotype was recorded a few times. The rearrangement joins TRBV18 to TRBJ1-4, with D tentatively TRBD1 (6 bases). This CDR3 region has 17 residues. Germline lookup yields CDR1 KGHSH and CDR2 LQKENI. Trimming took 2 bases from V and 0 from J, leaving 13 bases between them. CDR3 in amino acids: CASSPGSGGPTNEKLFF. CDR3 nucleotides: TGTGCCAGCTCACCAGGTTCCGGGGGGCCAACTAATGAAAAACTGTTTTTT.

This clonotype came up many times. The rearrangement joins TRBV5-1 to TRBJ2-7; D is perhaps TRBD1 (6 bases). The CDR3 runs to 16 residues. V lost 3 bases, J lost 0 bases, and 16 bases lay in between. From germline, CDR1 is SGHRS and CDR2 YFSETQ. The CDR3 bases are TGCGCCAGCAGCTCACAGGTAGTGGGGGCCTCCTACGAGCAGTACTTC. Its protein is CASSSQVVGASYEQYF.

The genes are TRBV29-1 and TRBJ2-7; possible D gene TRBD1, 5 bases. This CDR3 spans 13 amino acids. V dropped 6 bases and J dropped 4 bases, with 16 bases sitting between them. The germline gives CDR1 SQVTM, CDR2 ANQGSEA. The CDR3, as DNA: TGCAGCGTGTCAGGGAAAACCCTATACGAGCAGTACTTC. Amino acid sequence: CSVSGKTLYEQYF.

The chain has TRBV20-1 and TRBJ1-2; D is possibly TRBD1 (5 bases). Germline CDR1 is DFQATT and CDR2 is SNEGSKA (reference sequence). Between the trimmed V and J ends, which lost 1 base and 5 bases, there was a span of 17 bases. The CDR3 extends over 15 amino acids. CDR3 sequence reads: CSARVIGELGYGYTF. The CDR3, as DNA: TGCAGTGCTAGAGTGATAGGGGAACTTGGTTATGGCTACACCTTC.

This clonotype has a handful of counts. The rearrangement uses TRBV5-1 and TRBJ2-5; 7 bases are shared with TRBD1. The J segment lost 2 bases and the V segment lost 4 bases, leaving 5 bases of the junction unmatched. In germline, CDR1 is SGHRS, CDR2 YFSETQ. The CDR3 length is 14 residues. The CDR3 coding sequence is TGCGCCAGCAGCCAAGGGACAGCTCAAGAGACCCAGTACTTC. Its translation: CASSQGTAQETQYF.

The sample holds a few counts of this clonotype. CDR3 region: CASTLPGSGNEQFF. CDR3 DNA sequence: TGTGCCAGCACCCTTCCGGGCAGCGGCAATGAGCAGTTCTTC. J is TRBJ2-1 and V is TRBV7-2; D possibly corresponds to TRBD2 (5 bases). Trimming removed 7 bases at V and 6 bases at J, with 16 bases between. This CDR3 spans 14 amino acids. CDR1 and CDR2 (germline): SGHTA, FQGNSA.

A few counts support this clonotype. The J gene is TRBJ2-4, the V gene TRBV19; 8 positions match TRBD1. V lost 9 bases and J lost 3; bases outside the gene matches: 4. CDR3 length: 13 residues. Germline lookup yields CDR1 LNHDA and CDR2 SQIVND (reference sequence). The CDR3 spells CASRGLDKNIQYF. CDR3 nucleotide sequence: TGTGCCAGCAGGGGGCTTGACAAAAACATTCAGTACTTC.

The sample holds many counts of this clonotype. The genes are TRBV2 and TRBJ2-7; TRBD1 might be the D (6 bases). The length of the CDR3 is 13 residues. The germline V gene encodes CDR1 SNHLY and CDR2 FYNNEI. Trimming left V 1 base short and J 5 bases short, with 9 bases between. The CDR3 reads CASSEGEGDEQYF. CDR3 DNA: TGTGCCAGCAGTGAAGGTGAGGGGGACGAGCAGTACTTC.

This clonotype was recorded at least ten times. This chain joins TRBV29-1 and TRBJ1-2; D perhaps matches TRBD1 (5 bases). CDR1 is SQVTM, CDR2 ANQGSEA, per germline. The CDR3 spans 14 residues. The V and J ends lost 5 bases and 6 bases respectively, with 19 bases between them. The CDR3 is CSVNTQGLTHGYTF. CDR3 in DNA: TGCAGCGTTAACACCCAGGGCCTTACTCATGGCTACACCTTC.

This clonotype appeared many times. This sequence joins TRBV2 and TRBJ2-2, with 8 positions matching TRBD2. The CDR3 is made up of 15 amino acids. Unmatched junction bases numbered 7, after V lost 3 bases and J lost 7 bases. Germline V gene lookup returns CDR1 SNHLY and CDR2 FYNNEI. The CDR3 coding sequence is TGTGCCAGCAGTGAGTCGGGAGGGCCGAGCGGGGAGCTGTTTTTT. Translating gives CASSESGGPSGELFF. The full variable domain, with the rest looked up from reference TRBV2 and TRBJ2-2, is EPEVTQTPSHQVTQMGQEVILRCVPISNHLYFYWYRQILGQKVEFLVSFYNNEISEKSEIFDDQFSVERPDGSNFTLKIRSTKLEDSAMYFCASSESGGPSGELFFGEGSRLTVL.

This chain joins TRBV2 and TRBJ2-7; 8 nucleotides align to TRBD1. Trimming cost V 6 bases and J 1 base; bases outside gene matches: 5. The germline CDR1 and CDR2 sequences are SNHLY and FYNNEI. The CDR3 covers 14 residues. In DNA form, the CDR3 reads TGTGCCAGCAGCGACAGGGGCCGATCCTACGAGCAGTACTTC. It is translated as CASSDRGRSYEQYF.

This clonotype was recorded at least ten times. The V and J genes are TRBV12-3 or TRBV12-4 and TRBJ2-7; D is tentatively TRBD1 or TRBD2 (6 bases each). Trimming shortened V by 7 bases and J by 2 bases, and 15 bases separated the two germline ends. The CDR3 loop spans 14 amino acids. This CDR3 reads CASNIGGKTYEQYF. The CDR3 coding sequence is TGTGCCAGCAATATAGGGGGGAAGACCTACGAGCAGTACTTC.

Worth noting for this clonotype: Since a much larger clone is just one base distant, this may be a read error. V and J are TRBV6-1 and TRBJ2-5; TRBD2 is a possible D gene (5 bases). V was trimmed by 4 bases and J by 7 bases, leaving 16 bases between them. This CDR3 comprises 14 residues. Looked up from germline, CDR1 is MNHNS and CDR2 is SASEGT. This CDR3 reads CASSGGRGPATQYF. DNA for the CDR3: TGTGCCAGCAGTGGAGGGCGAGGGCCGGCGACCCAGTACTTC.

This clonotype has a count of ten or more. The chain recombines TRBV28 with TRBJ1-4; no clear D. From germline, CDR1 is MDHEN and CDR2 SYDVKM. V was shortened by 5 bases and J by 8 bases, with 15 bases between the two germline ends. CDR3 length: 14 amino acids. The DNA of the CDR3 is TGTGCCAGCAGTCTTACCCGCCTGAGGGAAAAACTGTTTTTT. Translating gives CASSLTRLREKLFF.

This clonotype was seen at least ten times. The V call is TRBV2, the J call TRBJ2-7; no firm D call. Between the trimmed V and J ends, which lost 2 bases and 4 bases, there was a span of 6 bases. Per germline, CDR1 SNHLY and CDR2 FYNNEI. The CDR3 contains 12 residues. Here the CDR3 reads CASSERSYEQYF. Here the CDR3 DNA reads TGTGCCAGCAGTGAAAGGAGTTACGAGCAGTACTTC.

This clonotype was observed many times. As DNA, the CDR3 is TGCAGTGCTTACACCGGGACAGATAGCAATCAGCCCCAGCATTTT. It yields the protein CSAYTGTDSNQPQHF. The genes are TRBV20-1 and TRBJ1-5, with 7 bases matching TRBD1. The CDR3 consists of 15 residues. V lost 5 bases to trimming and J lost 0 bases; unmatched junction nucleotides: 7. Germline lookup yields CDR1 DFQATT and CDR2 SNEGSKA (reference sequence).

This clonotype was found a few times. V is TRBV7-8 and J is TRBJ2-5; D gene ambiguous. This CDR3 has 13 residues. Deletions cut 4 bases from V and 5 bases from J, with 11 bases between. The germline V gene encodes CDR1 SGHVS and CDR2 FQNEAQ. The CDR3 reads CASSSSAYETQYF. The CDR3 region has the DNA TGTGCCAGCAGCTCATCCGCCTATGAGACCCAGTACTTC.

This clonotype has at least ten counts. The chain recombines TRBV11-2 with TRBJ2-5, with D maybe TRBD2 (6 bases). The CDR3 loop spans 14 amino acids. The ends were cut back, 4 bases at V and 1 base at J, with 10 bases in the middle. CDR1 and CDR2 from the germline V gene are SGHAT and FQNNGV. CDR3: CASSSPEGQETQYF. Here the CDR3 DNA reads TGTGCCAGCAGCTCCCCGGAGGGCCAAGAGACCCAGTACTTC.

The V and J genes are TRBV28 and TRBJ2-1; no firm D call. The CDR3 runs to 12 residues. Germline V gives CDR1 MDHEN, CDR2 SYDVKM. With 6 bases removed from V and 15 bases from J, the gap between germline ends came to 18 bases. CDR3 residues: CASSLDLESRFF. The DNA for the CDR3 is TGTGCCAGCAGCTTAGATCTCGAGAGCAGGTTCTTC.